This T cell receptor (beta chain) appears in the sequencing data of a study of blood T cells in healthy people across ages (dated by TCRdb to between 2014 and 2016). Study-wide context: In model experiments, template switching captured about one uniquely barcoded TCR beta cDNA molecule for every two T cells. The study measured age-related changes in TCR beta repertoire diversity using deep sequencing normalized with unique cDNA molecular identifiers. Four age groups were formed from the donors: young (average approximately 15 years), middle-aged (less than 40), aged (approximately 60) and long-lived (roughly 88). To avoid experimental bias, donors of different ages were randomly spread across the sequencing lanes. The study analyzed two additional independent replicas of 1 million unique cDNA reads from the same blood draw for two donors, one aged 18 to 29 and one aged 80 or older.

This clonotype was counted a single time. There is no known antigen for this receptor. Base qualities are missing; no much larger clone stands one base away. The protocol used for the library was 5' RACE. Sequencing was carried out with an Illumina HiSeq 2500. The second PCR ran for roughly 7 to 11 cycles and used a J-beta primer mix along with a sample-barcoded 5' primer. A template-switch 5' adaptor carrying 12 random nucleotides introduced a unique molecular identifier onto each TCR beta cDNA molecule. Each sample yielded at least 3 million CDR3-containing paired-end reads. All of the RNA was converted into first-strand cDNA using the Mint cDNA synthesis kit, with a TRBC-specific oligonucleotide serving as the primer. Following uracil-DNA glycosylase treatment, all cDNA underwent a first 18-cycle PCR with the universal primers M1SS and BC2_uni_R. As for the authors' bioinformatics: For normalization, 1 million high-quality reads were randomly selected from each sample, with every read carrying a distinct molecular identifier. Reads sharing molecular identifiers were discarded rather than binned into consensus sequences. MiTCR, with a Q25 quality threshold and the strictest error-elimination algorithm, was used for CDR3 identification, clonotype clustering and error correction. Lower-bound total TCR beta diversity was estimated with a nonparametric unseen species model using Euler transformation. TCRdb reanalyzed the raw reads on its own, using fastp at Q25 for trimming and MiXCR for clone calling, and kept in-frame beta chains. Rows with one shared CDR3 protein collapse into an entry with the most common genes and DNA. These V and J calls originate from TCRdb's pipeline instead of the authors' own analysis. The sample has about 1.4 million distinct CDR3 sequences on record, approximately 59% of them singletons. The top ten hold 5.5% to 8% of the sample.

Unmatched junction bases come to 9, with V trimmed by 5 bases and J by 3 bases. Inclusive of the bounding cysteine and phenylalanine, the CDR3 is 14 residues long. Only the CDR3 region is kept as DNA, spanning 42 bases read in frame from base 1. The germline V gene (reference sequence) sets CDR1 to DFQATT and CDR2 to SNEGSKA. Donors were 35 to 40 systemically healthy Caucasian individuals from Russia aged about 6 to 100 years. Each donor gave approximately 9.4 milliliters of peripheral blood, drawn into EDTA-treated Vacutainer tubes. Ficoll-Paque density-gradient centrifugation was used to isolate PBMCs, with at least 7 million per sample. Trizol reagent was used to extract total RNA from PBMCs, with at least 5.5 micrograms per sample. For every donor, flow cytometry on a PBMC aliquot measured the percentage of naive CD45RAhigh/CD27high T cells. The study at large found these results: As age increased, observed TCR beta diversity per million T cells dropped in a roughly linear way, and a significant reduction was already evident by age 40. Estimates of total diversity based on one million sequenced T cells were considered lower bounds and underestimates. Observed TCR beta diversity correlated strongly with the percentage of naive T cells measured by flow cytometry. The long-lived group showed more naive CD4+ T cells, fewer expanded clones and increased TCR diversity than the aged group, suggesting age selection. Bulk unsorted PBMC profiling prevented conclusive comparison of naive and antigen-experienced compartments. Because donor CMV infection status was unknown, age-related changes in expanded clonotypes were potentially confounded.

The sequenced material came from blood. This TCR came from a man aged 18 to 30 in good health. The chain is encoded by TRBV20-1 joined to TRBJ2-7, and 8 junctional nucleotides match TRBD1. The CDR3 reads CSAVDRVGFYEQYF. At the DNA level, the sequence is TGCAGTGCTGTGGACAGGGTAGGGTTCTACGAGCAGTACTTC.